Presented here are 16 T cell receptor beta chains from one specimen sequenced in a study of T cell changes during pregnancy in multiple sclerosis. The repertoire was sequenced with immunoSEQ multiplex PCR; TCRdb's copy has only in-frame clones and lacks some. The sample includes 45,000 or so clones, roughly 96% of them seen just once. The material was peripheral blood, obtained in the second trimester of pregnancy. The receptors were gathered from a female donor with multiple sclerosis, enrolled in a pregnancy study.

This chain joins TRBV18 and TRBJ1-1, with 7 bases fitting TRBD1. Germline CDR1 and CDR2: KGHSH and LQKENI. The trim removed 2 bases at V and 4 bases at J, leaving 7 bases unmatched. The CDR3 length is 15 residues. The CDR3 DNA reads TGTGCCAGCTCACCAGACAGGGTGGTAAGCACTGAAGCTTTCTTT. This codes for CASSPDRVVSTEAFF.

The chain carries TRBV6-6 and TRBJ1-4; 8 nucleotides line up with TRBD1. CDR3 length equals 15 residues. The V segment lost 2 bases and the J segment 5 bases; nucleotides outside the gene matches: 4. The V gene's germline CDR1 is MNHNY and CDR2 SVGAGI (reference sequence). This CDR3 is CASSYTGGKNEKLFF. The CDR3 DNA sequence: TGTGCCAGCAGTTACACAGGGGGGAAGAATGAAAAACTGTTTTTT.

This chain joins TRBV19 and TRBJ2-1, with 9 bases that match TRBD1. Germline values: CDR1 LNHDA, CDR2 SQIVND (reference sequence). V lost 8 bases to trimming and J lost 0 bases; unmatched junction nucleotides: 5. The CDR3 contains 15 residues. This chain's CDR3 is CASRTGESSYNEQFF. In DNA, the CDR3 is TGTGCCAGTCGGACAGGGGAATCCTCCTACAATGAGCAGTTCTTC.

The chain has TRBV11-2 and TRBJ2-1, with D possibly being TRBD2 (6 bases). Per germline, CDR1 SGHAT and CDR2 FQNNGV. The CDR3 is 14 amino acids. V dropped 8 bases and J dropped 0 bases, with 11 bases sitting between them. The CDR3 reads CASARGSSYNEQFF. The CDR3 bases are TGTGCCAGCGCACGGGGGAGCTCCTACAATGAGCAGTTCTTC.

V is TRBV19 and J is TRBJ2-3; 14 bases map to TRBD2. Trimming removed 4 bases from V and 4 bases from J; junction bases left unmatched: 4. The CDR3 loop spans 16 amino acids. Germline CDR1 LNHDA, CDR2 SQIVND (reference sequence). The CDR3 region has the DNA TGTGCCAGTAGTACCGGGACTAGCGGGAGCCCAGATACGCAGTATTTT. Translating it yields CASSTGTSGSPDTQYF. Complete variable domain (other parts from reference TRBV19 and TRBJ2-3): DGGITQSPKYLFRKEGQNVTLSCEQNLNHDAMYWYRQDPGQGLRLIYYSQIVNDFQKGDIAEGYSVSREKKESFPLTVTSAQKNPTAFYLCASSTGTSGSPDTQYFGPGTRLTVL.

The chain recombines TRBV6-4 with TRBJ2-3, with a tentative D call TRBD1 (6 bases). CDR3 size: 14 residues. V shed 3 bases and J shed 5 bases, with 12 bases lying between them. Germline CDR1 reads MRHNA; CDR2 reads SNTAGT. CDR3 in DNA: TGTGCCAGCAGTGAGTCTGGGGGCAGAGATACGCAGTATTTT. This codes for CASSESGGRDTQYF.

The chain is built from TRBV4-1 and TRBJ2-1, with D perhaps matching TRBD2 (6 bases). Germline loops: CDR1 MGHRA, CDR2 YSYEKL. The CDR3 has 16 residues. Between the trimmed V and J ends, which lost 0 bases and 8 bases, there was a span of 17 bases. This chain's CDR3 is CASSQEWLSGDDEQFF. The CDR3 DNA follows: TGCGCCAGCAGCCAAGAGTGGCTCTCGGGGGACGATGAGCAGTTCTTC.

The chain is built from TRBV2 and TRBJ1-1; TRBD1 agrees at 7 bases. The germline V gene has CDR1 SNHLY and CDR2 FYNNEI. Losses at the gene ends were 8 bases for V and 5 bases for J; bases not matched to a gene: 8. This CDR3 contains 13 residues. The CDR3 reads CASGGQLGTEAFF. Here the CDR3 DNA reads TGTGCCAGCGGGGGACAGCTGGGAACTGAAGCTTTCTTT.

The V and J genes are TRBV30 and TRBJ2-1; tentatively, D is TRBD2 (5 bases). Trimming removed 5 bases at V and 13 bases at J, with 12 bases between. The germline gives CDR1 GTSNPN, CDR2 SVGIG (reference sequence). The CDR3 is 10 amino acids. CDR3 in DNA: TGTGCCTGGGGCGTCGACTATCAGTTCTTC. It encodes CAWGVDYQFF.

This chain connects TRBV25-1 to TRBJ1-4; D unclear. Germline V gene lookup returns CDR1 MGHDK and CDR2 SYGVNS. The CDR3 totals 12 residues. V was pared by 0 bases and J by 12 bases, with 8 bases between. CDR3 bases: TGTGCCAGCAGTGAATATCGGGGTGAACTGTTTTTT. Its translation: CASSEYRGELFF.

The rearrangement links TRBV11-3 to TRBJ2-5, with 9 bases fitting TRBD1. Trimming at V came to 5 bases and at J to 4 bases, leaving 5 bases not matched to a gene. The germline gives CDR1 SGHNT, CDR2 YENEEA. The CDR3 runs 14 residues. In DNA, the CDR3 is TGTGCCAGCAGCCTGGACAGGGGCAGAGAGACCCAGTACTTC. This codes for CASSLDRGRETQYF. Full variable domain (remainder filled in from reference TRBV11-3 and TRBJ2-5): EAGVVQSPRYKIIEKKQPVAFWCNPISGHNTLYWYLQNLGQGPELLIRYENEEAVDDSQLPKDRFSAERLKGVDSTLKIQPAELGDSAVYLCASSLDRGRETQYFGPGTRLLVL.

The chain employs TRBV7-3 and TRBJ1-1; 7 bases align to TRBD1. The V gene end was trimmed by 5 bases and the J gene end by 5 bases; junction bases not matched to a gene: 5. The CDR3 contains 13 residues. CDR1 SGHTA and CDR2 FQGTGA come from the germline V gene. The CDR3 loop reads CASSPGGRTEAFF. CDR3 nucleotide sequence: TGTGCCAGCAGCCCAGGGGGGCGGACTGAAGCTTTCTTT.

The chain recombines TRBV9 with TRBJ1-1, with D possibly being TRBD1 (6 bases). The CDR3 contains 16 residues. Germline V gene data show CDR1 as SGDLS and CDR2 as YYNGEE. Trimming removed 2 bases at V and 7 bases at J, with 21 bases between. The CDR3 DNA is TGTGCCAGCAGCGTGGGGGCCCCGGGACACCCTTTTGAAGCTTTCTTT. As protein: CASSVGAPGHPFEAFF.

Written as DNA, the CDR3 is TGTGCCAGCAGTGGGGGGGCTCAGGGAGGGTATGAGCAGTTCTTC. Amino acid sequence: CASSGGAQGGYEQFF. The chain employs TRBV6-1 and TRBJ2-1, with D maybe TRBD2 (7 bases). The CDR3 has 15 amino acids. V was clipped by 4 bases and J by 8 bases, with 18 bases between them. The V gene's germline CDR1 is MNHNS and CDR2 SASEGT.

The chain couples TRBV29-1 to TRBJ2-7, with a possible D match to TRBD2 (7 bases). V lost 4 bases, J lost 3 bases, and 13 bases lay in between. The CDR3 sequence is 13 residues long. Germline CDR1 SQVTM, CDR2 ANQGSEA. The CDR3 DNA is TGCAGCGTTGTAGGGGGGGACCGCTACGAGCAGTACTTC. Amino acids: CSVVGGDRYEQYF.

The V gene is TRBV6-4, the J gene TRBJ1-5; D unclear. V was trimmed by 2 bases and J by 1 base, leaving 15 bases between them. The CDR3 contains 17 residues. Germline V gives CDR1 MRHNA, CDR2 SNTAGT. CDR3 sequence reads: CASSDGGVAVSNQPQHF. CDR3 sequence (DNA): TGTGCCAGCAGTGACGGCGGAGTGGCAGTAAGCAATCAGCCCCAGCATTTT.